These 7 T cell receptor beta chains came from one sample sequenced in a study of cytomegalovirus exposure and HLA in healthy donors. PCR was performed using 60 Vbeta and 13 Jbeta primers. The protocol was immunoSEQ multiplex PCR, while the TCRdb copy is restricted to in-frame clones and leaves out a portion. The sample has 95,000 to 130,000 clones; 55% to 65% are singletons. Sequenced input: PBMCs. The receptors come from a woman aged 35 to 49 in good health and CMV-seropositive.

The V and J genes are TRBV5-1 and TRBJ1-1, with 7 bases fitting TRBD1. The V gene's germline CDR1 is SGHRS and CDR2 YFSETQ. This CDR3 is 15 amino acids long. V trimming: 1 base; J trimming: 2 bases; junction bases outside the gene matches: 5. The CDR3 loop reads CASSLLQGKNTEAFF. The DNA of the CDR3 is TGCGCCAGCAGCTTGTTACAGGGGAAAAACACTGAAGCTTTCTTT.

The chain has TRBV7-9 and TRBJ1-1; unclear D gene. V was pared by 3 bases and J by 0 bases, with 8 bases between. This CDR3 region has 14 residues. Germline-derived CDR1 and CDR2 are SEHNR and FQNEAQ (reference sequence). The CDR3, as DNA: TGTGCCAGCAGCTTGAACCTAATGAACACTGAAGCTTTCTTT. Protein sequence: CASSLNLMNTEAFF.

The rearrangement links TRBV6-1 to TRBJ1-5, with a weak D call TRBD1 (6 bases). The CDR3 spans 15 residues. V shed 5 bases and J shed 1 base, with 12 bases lying between them. In germline, CDR1 is MNHNS, CDR2 SASEGT. The CDR3: CASSWSGESNQPQHF. The CDR3 DNA follows: TGTGCCAGCAGTTGGTCAGGGGAAAGCAATCAGCCCCAGCATTTT.

The J gene is TRBJ2-7, the V gene TRBV27; the D gene is possibly TRBD2 (5 bases). Trimming left V 0 bases short and J 1 base short, with 10 bases between. CDR1 is MNHEY and CDR2 is SMNVEV in the germline V gene (reference sequence). The CDR3 covers 15 residues. The CDR3 loop reads CASSLSGGSSYEQYF. CDR3 DNA: TGTGCCAGCAGTTTATCGGGCGGGTCTTCCTACGAGCAGTACTTC.

This clone was counted a few times. This chain uses TRBV6-5 with TRBJ1-2; 7 bases line up with TRBD1. Trimming cost V 6 bases and J 6 bases; bases outside gene matches: 7. The CDR3 has 13 amino acids. Germline V gene lookup returns CDR1 MNHEY and CDR2 SVGAGI. The CDR3 loop is CASRMTGYDGYTF. Here the CDR3 DNA reads TGTGCCAGCAGAATGACAGGGTACGATGGCTACACCTTC.

This clone turned up a few times. The genes are TRBV27 and TRBJ2-2, with unresolved D. Looked up from germline, CDR1 is MNHEY and CDR2 is SMNVEV (reference sequence). V lost 6 bases and J lost 1, with 9 bases in between. This CDR3 comprises 14 residues. For the CDR3, the DNA is TGTGCCAGCAGCCAAAACAGGAACACCGGGGAGCTGTTTTTT. This translates into CASSQNRNTGELFF.

V gene TRBV6-1 combines with J gene TRBJ2-1; TRBD2 matches 7 bases. Germline CDR1 reads MNHNS; CDR2 reads SASEGT. Germline trimming cut 8 bases from V and 4 bases from J; bases unmatched to any gene: 5. There are 13 residues in the CDR3. The CDR3 nucleotides are TGTGCCAGCTTGGAGGGAGGGTACAATGAGCAGTTCTTC. It yields the protein CASLEGGYNEQFF.